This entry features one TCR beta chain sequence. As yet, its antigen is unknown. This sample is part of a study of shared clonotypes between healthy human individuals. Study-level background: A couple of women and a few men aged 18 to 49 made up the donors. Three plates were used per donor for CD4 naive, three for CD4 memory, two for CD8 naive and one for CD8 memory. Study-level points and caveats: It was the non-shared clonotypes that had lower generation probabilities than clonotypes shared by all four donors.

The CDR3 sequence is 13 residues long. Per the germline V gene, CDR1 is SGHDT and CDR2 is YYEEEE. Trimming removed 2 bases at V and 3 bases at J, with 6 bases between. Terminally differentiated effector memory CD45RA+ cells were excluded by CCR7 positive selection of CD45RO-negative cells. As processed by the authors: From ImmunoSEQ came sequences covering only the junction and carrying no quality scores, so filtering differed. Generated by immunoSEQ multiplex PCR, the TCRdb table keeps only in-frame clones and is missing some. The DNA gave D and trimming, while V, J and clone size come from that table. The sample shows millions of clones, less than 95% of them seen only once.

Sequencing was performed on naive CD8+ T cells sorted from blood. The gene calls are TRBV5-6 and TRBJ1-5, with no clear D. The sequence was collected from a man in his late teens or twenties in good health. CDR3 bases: TGTGCCAGCAGCTTACAGACCAATCAGCCCCAGCATTTT. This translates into CASSLQTNQPQHF.